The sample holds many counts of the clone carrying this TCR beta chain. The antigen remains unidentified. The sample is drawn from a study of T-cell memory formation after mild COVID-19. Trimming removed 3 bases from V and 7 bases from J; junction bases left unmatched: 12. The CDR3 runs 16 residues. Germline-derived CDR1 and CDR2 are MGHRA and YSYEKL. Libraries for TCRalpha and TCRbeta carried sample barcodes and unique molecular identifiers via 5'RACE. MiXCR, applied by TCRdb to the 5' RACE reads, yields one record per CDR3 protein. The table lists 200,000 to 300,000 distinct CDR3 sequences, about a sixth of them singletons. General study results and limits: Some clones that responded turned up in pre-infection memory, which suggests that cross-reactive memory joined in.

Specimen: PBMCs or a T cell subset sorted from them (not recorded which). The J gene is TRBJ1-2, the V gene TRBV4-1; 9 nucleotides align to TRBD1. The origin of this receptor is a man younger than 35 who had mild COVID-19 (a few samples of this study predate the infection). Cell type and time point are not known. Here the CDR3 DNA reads TGCGCCAGCAGCCATTACCTCCGGGACAGGGAAAGTGGCTACACCTTC. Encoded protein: CASSHYLRDRESGYTF.